Listed below are T cell receptor beta chains from one sample, sequenced in a study of blood T cell repertoires in COVID-19. Assay used: immunoSEQ multiplex PCR; TCRdb lists only in-frame clones, some missing. The sample shows about 360,000 clones, roughly 87% of them seen only once. Sequencing input: PBMCs or T cells enriched from blood (not recorded which). The receptor source for this set is a woman aged 40 to 50 with acute COVID-19. Each CDR3 is given with its conserved first and last residue. D genes are given only for firm matches. The size of a clone is reported for some rows only, either as once, few or many, or as a class for expanded clones.

J gene: TRBJ1-1
clone size: -
V gene: TRBV19
CDR3 length: 13
D gene: TRBD1
CDR3 protein: CASRTGENTEAFF
CDR3 DNA: TGTGCCAGTAGGACAGGGGAGAACACTGAAGCTTTCTTT

J gene: TRBJ1-2
clone size: -
V gene: TRBV19
CDR3 length: 13
D gene: TRBD1
CDR3 protein: CASSGQGGYGYTF
CDR3 DNA: TGTGCCAGTAGTGGACAGGGTGGATATGGCTACACCTTC

J gene: TRBJ1-1
clone size: -
V gene: TRBV12-3/TRBV12-4
CDR3 length: 13
D gene: -
CDR3 protein: CASRPTEYTEAFF
CDR3 DNA: TGTGCCAGCAGACCAACAGAGTACACTGAAGCTTTCTTT

J gene: TRBJ2-3
clone size: -
V gene: TRBV11-2
CDR3 length: 16
D gene: TRBD2
CDR3 protein: CASSLRLAGARDTQYF
CDR3 DNA: TGTGCCAGCAGCTTAAGACTAGCGGGGGCCCGTGATACGCAGTATTTT

J gene: TRBJ2-7
clone size: -
V gene: TRBV10-1
CDR3 length: 16
D gene: TRBD1
CDR3 protein: CASSEPGQGINHEQYF
CDR3 DNA: TGCGCCAGCAGTGAGCCAGGACAGGGTATTAATCACGAGCAGTACTTC

J gene: TRBJ1-1
clone size: -
V gene: TRBV5-1
CDR3 length: 14
D gene: TRBD1
CDR3 protein: CASSFQGANTEAFF
CDR3 DNA: TGCGCCAGCAGCTTTCAGGGGGCTAACACTGAAGCTTTCTTT

J gene: TRBJ2-5
clone size: -
V gene: TRBV9
CDR3 length: 16
D gene: TRBD1
CDR3 protein: CASSVIENTGAETQYF
CDR3 DNA: TGTGCCAGCAGCGTCATCGAAAATACAGGGGCGGAGACCCAGTACTTC

J gene: TRBJ2-3
clone size: -
V gene: TRBV2
CDR3 length: 11
D gene: TRBD2
CDR3 protein: CASGGGDTQYF
CDR3 DNA: TGTGCCAGCGGGGGAGGGGATACGCAGTATTTT

J gene: TRBJ1-2
clone size: once
V gene: TRBV6-9
CDR3 length: 12
D gene: -
CDR3 protein: CASSYLELGYTF
CDR3 DNA: TGTGCCAGCAGTTACCTGGAGTTGGGCTACACCTTC

J gene: TRBJ2-7
clone size: -
V gene: TRBV6-5
CDR3 length: 14
D gene: TRBD1
CDR3 protein: CASSYADRDYEQYF
CDR3 DNA: TGTGCCAGCAGTTACGCAGACAGGGACTACGAGCAGTACTTC

J gene: TRBJ1-1
clone size: -
V gene: TRBV6-5
CDR3 length: 13
D gene: TRBD1
CDR3 protein: CASSRTGATEAFF
CDR3 DNA: TGTGCCAGCAGTCGAACAGGGGCTACTGAAGCTTTCTTT

J gene: TRBJ1-1
clone size: -
V gene: TRBV3-1/TRBV3-2
CDR3 length: 15
D gene: -
CDR3 protein: CASSQDVGRITEAFF
CDR3 DNA: TGTGCCAGCAGCCAAGATGTCGGCAGGATCACTGAAGCTTTCTTT

J gene: TRBJ2-3
clone size: -
V gene: TRBV18
CDR3 length: 14
D gene: -
CDR3 protein: CASSSTVNTDTQYF
CDR3 DNA: TGTGCCAGCTCATCTACAGTAAACACAGATACGCAGTATTTT

J gene: TRBJ1-3
clone size: -
V gene: TRBV4-2
CDR3 length: 14
D gene: -
CDR3 protein: CASSLSLSGNTIYF
CDR3 DNA: TGTGCCAGCAGTCTAAGTCTCTCTGGAAACACCATATATTTT

J gene: TRBJ1-5
clone size: -
V gene: TRBV7-8
CDR3 length: 14
D gene: -
CDR3 protein: CASSLTQGNQPQHF
CDR3 DNA: TGTGCCAGCAGCTTAACACAGGGCAATCAGCCCCAGCATTTT

J gene: TRBJ1-5
clone size: -
V gene: TRBV19
CDR3 length: 15
D gene: -
CDR3 protein: CASSMIWGGGQPQHF
CDR3 DNA: TGTGCCAGTAGTATGATATGGGGAGGGGGTCAGCCCCAGCATTTT

J gene: TRBJ1-2
clone size: -
V gene: TRBV5-6
CDR3 length: 15
D gene: TRBD1
CDR3 protein: CASSPRDRGLYGYTF
CDR3 DNA: TGTGCCAGCAGCCCGCGGGACAGGGGCCTCTATGGCTACACCTTC

J gene: TRBJ1-5
clone size: once
V gene: TRBV4-1
CDR3 length: 16
D gene: -
CDR3 protein: CASRRTYRDSNQPQHF
CDR3 DNA: TGCGCCAGCAGGCGGACCTACAGGGATAGCAATCAGCCCCAGCATTTT

J gene: TRBJ2-3
clone size: once
V gene: TRBV5-1
CDR3 length: 13
D gene: -
CDR3 protein: CASSLQGADTQYF
CDR3 DNA: TGCGCCAGCAGCTTGCAAGGGGCAGATACGCAGTATTTT

J gene: TRBJ2-7
clone size: -
V gene: TRBV19
CDR3 length: 14
D gene: -
CDR3 protein: CASSMSRALNEQYF
CDR3 DNA: TGTGCCAGTAGTATGTCCAGGGCTCTCAACGAGCAGTACTTC

J gene: TRBJ1-1
clone size: once
V gene: TRBV2
CDR3 length: 14
D gene: -
CDR3 protein: CASSERRGNTEAFF
CDR3 DNA: TGTGCCAGCAGTGAAAGGAGGGGGAACACTGAAGCTTTCTTT

J gene: TRBJ2-6
clone size: -
V gene: TRBV11-3
CDR3 length: 18
D gene: TRBD1
CDR3 protein: CASSPGGFLPPGANVLTF
CDR3 DNA: TGTGCCAGCAGCCCAGGGGGCTTCCTTCCCCCTGGGGCCAACGTCCTGACTTTC

J gene: TRBJ1-4
clone size: -
V gene: TRBV30
CDR3 length: 14
D gene: -
CDR3 protein: CAWTQTRANEKLFF
CDR3 DNA: TGTGCCTGGACCCAAACGCGGGCTAATGAAAAACTGTTTTTT

J gene: TRBJ1-2
clone size: -
V gene: TRBV19
CDR3 length: 13
D gene: -
CDR3 protein: CASSEGRGGGYTF
CDR3 DNA: TGTGCCAGTAGTGAAGGCAGGGGCGGAGGCTACACCTTC